Listed here is a single T cell receptor beta chain. Its antigen remains unknown. To make TCR beta libraries, researchers used iRepertoire HTBI primers and Arm-PCR of CDR3 regions. TCRdb analysed the multiplex PCR reads with MiXCR anew, one entry per CDR3 protein. The data contain 440,000 or so distinct CDR3 sequences, about a sixth of them singletons. These data are taken from a study of regulatory T cells in long-lasting Graves disease. Described time point: newly diagnosed GD, antithyroid drugs for less than 3 months. Generation of the TCR library employed RNA extracted from PBMCs. General study results and limits: Less diverse TCR repertoires were seen in persistent Graves' patients than in newly diagnosed ones.

The sample was also linked to a second study, of T cells in Graves' hyperthyroidism and ophthalmopathy. As that report states: The diagnostic basis comprised clinical symptoms, serum thyroxine and TRAb, thyroid ultrasound and orbital computed tomography. A set of HTBI primers served as the primers for a first-round RT-PCR of the TCR CDR3.

The sequence was collected from a woman aged 25-40 years with Graves disease. The sample was peripheral blood mononuclear cells (PBMCs), taken at new diagnosis, from a patient treated with antithyroid drugs.

The DNA of the CDR3 is TGTGCCAGCAGCCTTTATTGGGGGGGTGGGAGCAATCAGCCCCAGCATTTT. Its translation: CASSLYWGGGSNQPQHF. J is TRBJ1-5 and V is TRBV4-2; tentatively, D is TRBD1 (5 bases). Between the trimmed V and J ends, which lost 4 bases and 1 base, there was a span of 17 bases. Germline-derived CDR1 and CDR2 are LGHNA and YNFKEQ. There are 17 residues in the CDR3.